This is a list of T cell receptor beta chains from one sample in a study of blood T cell repertoires in COVID-19. Generated by immunoSEQ multiplex PCR, the TCRdb table keeps only in-frame clones and is missing some. Here the sample spans some 530,000 clones, around 85% being singletons. The sequenced sample was peripheral blood. Receptor source: a human donor in a cohort sampled during active COVID-19. CDR3s include the opening cysteine and the closing phenylalanine or tryptophan.

V gene	CDR3 protein
TRBV19	CASSPGGLYEQYF
TRBV3-1/TRBV3-2	CASSQGGWEQGDQPQHF
TRBV10-3	CAISRDSGNYGYTF
TRBV14	CASSQVLADTEAFF
TRBV4-2	CASSQGLAGVGEQFF
TRBV5-4	CASSLGPGGETQYF
TRBV29-1	CSVEETGAEAFF
TRBV28	CASRPSGTGTAFF
TRBV29-1	CSVTTRRLGEQYF
TRBV5-1	CASSPSLTGMGDTQYF
TRBV6-6	CASSSRDRGAYEQYF
TRBV29-1	CSVERVGSTDTQYF
TRBV5-1	CASSSHPGTFPNEQFF
TRBV5-1	CASSLDGSGSTDTQYF
TRBV29-1	CSVVGTSGRESTDTQYF
TRBV5-1	CASSLGTVNTEAFF
TRBV7-8	CASSLFLGNQETQYF
TRBV9	CASSVDGGRAEQYF
TRBV27	CASSPNQETQYF
TRBV2	CASSDGGQGSLIEAFF
TRBV18	CASSPQGGALNEKLFF
TRBV15	CATSKKTGGLETQYF
TRBV18	CASSPTGTGGANVLTF
TRBV30	CARGTETEKLFF
TRBV6-6	CASGGSTDTQYF
TRBV5-1	CASSLVSSGSKGNEQFF
TRBV3-1/TRBV3-2	CASKNSGTQYF
TRBV6-5	CASSPGGGTDTQYF
TRBV30	CAWSPATNYGYTF
TRBV15	CATSGDRRGHSPLHF
TRBV6-1	CASSEFRFTDTQYF
TRBV2	CASSDLAGVRNEQFF
TRBV10-3	CAISDLSGDQPQHF
TRBV3-1/TRBV3-2	CASSQAGLNEQFF
TRBV20-1	CSARGEREQYF
TRBV2	CASSERHRASGNTIYF
TRBV5-4	CASSFRNTEAFF
TRBV29-1	CSVARTGTTDNEQFF
TRBV30	CAWSLGGTSTDTQYF
TRBV10-3	CAISESTGQPQHF
TRBV5-6	CASSWEAGAFDNEQYF
TRBV6-1	CASSDNTGNQPQHF
TRBV19	CASSHREGNQPQHF
TRBV18	CASSPLTAYEQYF
TRBV7-3	CASSLRGNQETQYF
TRBV5-1	CASSTTSGWEETQYF
TRBV6-1	CASSQAGGAYNEQFF
TRBV7-9	CASSRGLAGDEQYF
TRBV11-2	CASSPTSGGVYTGELFF